This TCR beta chain was identified in a study of blood T cell repertoires in COVID-19. Study overall: COVID-19 samples collected from the United States, Italy and Spain covered acute and convalescent phases.

The CDR3 spans 17 residues. Germline CDR1 and CDR2: MGHRA and YSYEKL. Trimming cost V 1 base and J 4 bases; bases outside gene matches: 9. Sequencing used immunoSEQ multiplex PCR; TCRdb keeps in-frame clones, though not all of them. The sample shows about 36,000 clones, less than 90% of them seen only once. The clonotype originates from a man between 65 and 79 years old with acute or convalescent COVID-19. The chain combines TRBV4-1 with TRBJ2-7, with 11 nucleotides matching TRBD2. Specimen: peripheral blood. The CDR3 DNA follows: TGCGCCAGCAGCCAAGTGGCACTAGCGGGAGTGGGATACGAGCAGTACTTC. This codes for CASSQVALAGVGYEQYF.